A selection of T cell receptor beta chains follows, all from one sample in a study of Ad26.COV2.S vaccination and SARS-CoV-2 variants. The data were produced by immunoSEQ multiplex PCR, yet TCRdb's version contains in-frame clones alone and is incomplete. The sample has some 350,000 clones; 85% to 90% are singletons. The sequenced sample was peripheral blood, obtained in a trial of Ad26.COV2.S vaccine versus placebo. The receptor source for this set is a person between 18 and 60 years old who received the Ad26.COV2.S COVID-19 vaccine or a placebo. Each CDR3 is given with its conserved first and last residue. Fields, in order: V gene, D gene, J gene, clone size, CDR3 DNA, CDR3 protein. The D gene is left open where the match is weak. Only some rows state a clone size, as once, few, many or a class for expanded clones.

v_call: TRBV4-2
d_call: TRBD2
j_call: TRBJ2-1
clone_size: .
cdr3_nt: TGTGCCAGCAGCCAAGATAGTGGGACTAGCGGGTTCAATGAGCAGTTCTTC
cdr3_aa: CASSQDSGTSGFNEQFF

v_call: TRBV7-9
d_call: .
j_call: TRBJ1-5
clone_size: few
cdr3_nt: TGTGCCAGCAGCTTAGGAACAGCGGCGGATAGCAATCAGCCCCAGCATTTT
cdr3_aa: CASSLGTAADSNQPQHF

v_call: TRBV4-2
d_call: .
j_call: TRBJ1-5
clone_size: .
cdr3_nt: TGTGCCAGCAGCCCCAGTTTCGCCAGCAATCAGCCCCAGCATTTT
cdr3_aa: CASSPSFASNQPQHF

v_call: TRBV7-3
d_call: .
j_call: TRBJ2-2
clone_size: once
cdr3_nt: TGTGCCAGCAGTCTTTCGGTGGGCTACACCGGGGAGCTGTTTTTT
cdr3_aa: CASSLSVGYTGELFF

v_call: TRBV4-1
d_call: TRBD2
j_call: TRBJ2-7
clone_size: .
cdr3_nt: TGCGCCAGCAGCCACTTAAAGCGGGGGTCCACCTACGAGCAGTACTTC
cdr3_aa: CASSHLKRGSTYEQYF

v_call: TRBV6-2/TRBV6-3
d_call: TRBD2
j_call: TRBJ2-1
clone_size: .
cdr3_nt: TGTGCCAGCAGTTCTCTAGCGGGACCTTACAATGAGCAGTTCTTC
cdr3_aa: CASSSLAGPYNEQFF

v_call: TRBV13
d_call: .
j_call: TRBJ1-1
clone_size: .
cdr3_nt: TGTGCCAGCAGCCCCTGGGGCGGCACTGAAGCTTTCTTT
cdr3_aa: CASSPWGGTEAFF

v_call: TRBV15
d_call: TRBD2
j_call: TRBJ2-1
clone_size: .
cdr3_nt: TGTGCCACCAGCGGAGAGCGGGAGGGCCCAGATGAGCAGTTCTTC
cdr3_aa: CATSGEREGPDEQFF

v_call: TRBV7-9
d_call: .
j_call: TRBJ1-2
clone_size: few
cdr3_nt: TGTGCCAGCAGCTTATCAGCAGGGGTTAATGGCTACACCTTC
cdr3_aa: CASSLSAGVNGYTF

v_call: TRBV4-3
d_call: .
j_call: TRBJ1-2
clone_size: .
cdr3_nt: TGCGCCAGCAGCCAAGAAGAGTCAGGAAGGAACTATGGCTACACCTTC
cdr3_aa: CASSQEESGRNYGYTF

v_call: TRBV18
d_call: .
j_call: TRBJ1-5
clone_size: .
cdr3_nt: TGTGCCAGCTCACAGGGTAATCAGCCCCAGCATTTT
cdr3_aa: CASSQGNQPQHF

v_call: TRBV27
d_call: .
j_call: TRBJ1-1
clone_size: .
cdr3_nt: TGTGCCAGCTTACCATCGGGGGGGTTGAACACTGAAGCTTTCTTT
cdr3_aa: CASLPSGGLNTEAFF

v_call: TRBV6-2/TRBV6-3
d_call: TRBD1
j_call: TRBJ1-1
clone_size: .
cdr3_nt: TGTGCCAGCAGTTACACAGGGGGAACAGATGAAGCTTTCTTT
cdr3_aa: CASSYTGGTDEAFF

v_call: TRBV7-6
d_call: .
j_call: TRBJ1-4
clone_size: .
cdr3_nt: TGTGCCAGCAGTTCCTTTCGGGAAAGGGAGGGCGAAAAACTGTTTTTT
cdr3_aa: CASSSFREREGEKLFF

v_call: TRBV10-3
d_call: .
j_call: TRBJ1-2
clone_size: .
cdr3_nt: TGTGCCACTGACCAGGGGTGGGGTAACTATGGCTACACCTTC
cdr3_aa: CATDQGWGNYGYTF

v_call: TRBV19
d_call: .
j_call: TRBJ1-2
clone_size: .
cdr3_nt: TGTGCCAGTACTTCCGGCAGGGCCGATTTCTATGGCTACACCTTC
cdr3_aa: CASTSGRADFYGYTF

v_call: TRBV7-2
d_call: TRBD1
j_call: TRBJ1-5
clone_size: once
cdr3_nt: TGTGCCAGCAGCTTTTATACGGACAGGGTAGGGCAGCCCCAGCATTTT
cdr3_aa: CASSFYTDRVGQPQHF

v_call: TRBV6-5
d_call: TRBD2
j_call: TRBJ2-1
clone_size: .
cdr3_nt: TGTGCCAGCAGTTACTCGGGGGGGAGCTCCTACAATGAGCAGTTCTTC
cdr3_aa: CASSYSGGSSYNEQFF

v_call: TRBV19
d_call: TRBD2
j_call: TRBJ2-2
clone_size: .
cdr3_nt: TGTGCCAGTAGTATAGGGGGACTAGCGGTCCCTACCGGGGAGCTGTTTTTT
cdr3_aa: CASSIGGLAVPTGELFF

v_call: TRBV6-2/TRBV6-3
d_call: .
j_call: TRBJ1-2
clone_size: .
cdr3_nt: TGTGCCAGCAGTTACTCGTGGTCCTACACCTTC
cdr3_aa: CASSYSWSYTF

v_call: TRBV7-2
d_call: .
j_call: TRBJ2-3
clone_size: .
cdr3_nt: TGTGCCAGCAGCTTAGGGGCGAAAGCTACGCAGTATTTT
cdr3_aa: CASSLGAKATQYF

v_call: TRBV19
d_call: TRBD2
j_call: TRBJ2-2
clone_size: .
cdr3_nt: TGTGCCAGTAGTATTGGACTAGCGGGCCCAGTGGAGCTGTTTTTT
cdr3_aa: CASSIGLAGPVELFF

v_call: TRBV14
d_call: .
j_call: TRBJ2-2
clone_size: .
cdr3_nt: TGTGCCAGCAGCCATCCAAGTAACACCGGGGAGCTGTTTTTT
cdr3_aa: CASSHPSNTGELFF